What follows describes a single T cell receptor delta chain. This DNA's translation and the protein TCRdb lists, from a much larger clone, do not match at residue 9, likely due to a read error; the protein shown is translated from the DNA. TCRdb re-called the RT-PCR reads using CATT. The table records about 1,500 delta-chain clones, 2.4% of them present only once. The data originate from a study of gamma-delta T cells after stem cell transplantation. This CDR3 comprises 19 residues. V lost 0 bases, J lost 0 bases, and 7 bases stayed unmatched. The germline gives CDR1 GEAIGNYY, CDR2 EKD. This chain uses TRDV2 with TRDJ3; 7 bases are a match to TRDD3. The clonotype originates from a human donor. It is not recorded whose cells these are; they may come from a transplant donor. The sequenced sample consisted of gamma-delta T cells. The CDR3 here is CACDTALGNSSWDTRQMFF. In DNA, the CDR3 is TGTGCCTGTGACACCGCACTGGGGAACAGCTCCTGGGACACCCGACAGATGTTTTTC.